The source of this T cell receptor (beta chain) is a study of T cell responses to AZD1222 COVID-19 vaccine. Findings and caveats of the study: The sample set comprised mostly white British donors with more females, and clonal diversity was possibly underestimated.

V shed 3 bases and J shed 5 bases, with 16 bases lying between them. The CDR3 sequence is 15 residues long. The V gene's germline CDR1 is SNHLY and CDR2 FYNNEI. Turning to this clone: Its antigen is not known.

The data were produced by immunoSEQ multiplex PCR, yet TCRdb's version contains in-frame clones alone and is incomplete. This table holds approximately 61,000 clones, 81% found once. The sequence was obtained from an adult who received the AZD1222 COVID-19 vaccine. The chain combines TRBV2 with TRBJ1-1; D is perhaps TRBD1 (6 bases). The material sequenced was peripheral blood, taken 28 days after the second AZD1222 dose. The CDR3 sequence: CASSDGGGYWTEAFF. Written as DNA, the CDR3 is TGTGCCAGCAGTGATGGCGGGGGCTATTGGACTGAAGCTTTCTTT.